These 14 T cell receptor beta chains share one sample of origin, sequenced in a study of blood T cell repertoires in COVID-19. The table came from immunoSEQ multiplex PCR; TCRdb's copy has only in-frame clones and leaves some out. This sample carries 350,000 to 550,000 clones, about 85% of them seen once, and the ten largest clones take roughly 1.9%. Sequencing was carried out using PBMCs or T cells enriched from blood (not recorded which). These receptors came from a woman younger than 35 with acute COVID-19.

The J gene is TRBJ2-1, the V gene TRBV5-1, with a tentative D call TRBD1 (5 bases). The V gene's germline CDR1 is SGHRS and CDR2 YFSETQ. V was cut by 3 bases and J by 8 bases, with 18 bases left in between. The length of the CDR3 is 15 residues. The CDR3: CASSYTTAIIYEQFF. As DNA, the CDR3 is TGCGCCAGCAGCTATACGACAGCTATTATCTATGAGCAGTTCTTC.

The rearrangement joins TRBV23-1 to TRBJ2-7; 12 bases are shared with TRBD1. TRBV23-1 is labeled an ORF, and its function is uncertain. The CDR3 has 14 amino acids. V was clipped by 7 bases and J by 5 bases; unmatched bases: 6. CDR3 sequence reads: CASTPGQGAHEQYF. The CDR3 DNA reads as TGCGCCAGCACACCGGGACAGGGGGCCCACGAGCAGTACTTC.

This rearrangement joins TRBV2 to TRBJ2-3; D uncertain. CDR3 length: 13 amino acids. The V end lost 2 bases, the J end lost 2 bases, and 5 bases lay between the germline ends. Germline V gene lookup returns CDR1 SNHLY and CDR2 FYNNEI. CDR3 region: CASSEPNTDTQYF. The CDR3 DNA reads TGTGCCAGCAGTGAACCTAACACAGATACGCAGTATTTT. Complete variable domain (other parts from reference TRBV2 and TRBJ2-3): EPEVTQTPSHQVTQMGQEVILRCVPISNHLYFYWYRQILGQKVEFLVSFYNNEISEKSEIFDDQFSVERPDGSNFTLKIRSTKLEDSAMYFCASSEPNTDTQYFGPGTRLTVL.

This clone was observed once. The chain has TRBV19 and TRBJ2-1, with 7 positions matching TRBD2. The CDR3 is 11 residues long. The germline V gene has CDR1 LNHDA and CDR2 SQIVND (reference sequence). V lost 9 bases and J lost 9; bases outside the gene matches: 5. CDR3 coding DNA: TGTGCCAGCCTGTCGGGGGGTGAGCAGTTCTTC. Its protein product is CASLSGGEQFF.

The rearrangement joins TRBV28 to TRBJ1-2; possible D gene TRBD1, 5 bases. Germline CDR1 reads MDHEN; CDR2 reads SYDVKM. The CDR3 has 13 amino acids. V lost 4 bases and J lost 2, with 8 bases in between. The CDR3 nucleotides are TGTGCCAGCAGTTCCCCAGGGAACTATGGCTACACCTTC. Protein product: CASSSPGNYGYTF.

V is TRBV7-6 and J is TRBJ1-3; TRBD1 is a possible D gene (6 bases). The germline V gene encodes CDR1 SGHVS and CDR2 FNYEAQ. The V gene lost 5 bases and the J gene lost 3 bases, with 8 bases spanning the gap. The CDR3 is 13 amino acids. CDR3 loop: CASSQGNGNTIYF. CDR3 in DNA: TGTGCCAGCAGCCAGGGGAATGGAAACACCATATATTTT.

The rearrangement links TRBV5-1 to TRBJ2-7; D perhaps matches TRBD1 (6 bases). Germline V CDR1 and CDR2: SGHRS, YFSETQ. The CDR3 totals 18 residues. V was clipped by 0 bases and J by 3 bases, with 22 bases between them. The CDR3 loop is CASSLASNTGTFGYEQYF. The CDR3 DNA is TGCGCCAGCAGCTTGGCTTCGAATACCGGGACATTCGGCTACGAGCAGTACTTC. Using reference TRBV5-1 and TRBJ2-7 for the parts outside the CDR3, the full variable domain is KAGVTQTPRYLIKTRGQQVTLSCSPISGHRSVSWYQQTPGQGLQFLFEYFSETQRNKGNFPGRFSGRQFSNSRSEMNVSTLELGDSALYLCASSLASNTGTFGYEQYFGPGTRLTVT.

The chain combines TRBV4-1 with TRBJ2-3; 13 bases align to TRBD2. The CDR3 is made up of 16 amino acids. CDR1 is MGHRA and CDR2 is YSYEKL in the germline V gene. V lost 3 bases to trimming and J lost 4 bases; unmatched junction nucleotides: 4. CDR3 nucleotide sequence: TGCGCCAGCAGCCATGGACTAGCGGGGGAGTCAGATACGCAGTATTTT. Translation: CASSHGLAGESDTQYF.

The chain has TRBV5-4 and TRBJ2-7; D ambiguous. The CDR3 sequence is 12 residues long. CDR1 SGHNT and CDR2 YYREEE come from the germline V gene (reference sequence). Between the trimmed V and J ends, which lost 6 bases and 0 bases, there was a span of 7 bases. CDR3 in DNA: TGTGCCAGCAAAACGAGCTCCTACGAGCAGTACTTC. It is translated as CASKTSSYEQYF.

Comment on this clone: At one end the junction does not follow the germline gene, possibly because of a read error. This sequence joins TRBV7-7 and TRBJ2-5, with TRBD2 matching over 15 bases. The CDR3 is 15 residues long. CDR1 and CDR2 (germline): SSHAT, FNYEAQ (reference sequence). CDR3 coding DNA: TGTGCTAGCAGCGCGGGGACTAGCGGGGGGAAGACCCAGTACTTC. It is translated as CASSAGTSGGKTQYF. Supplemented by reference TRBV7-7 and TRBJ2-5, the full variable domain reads GAGVSQSPRYKVTKRGQDVTLRCDPISSHATLYWYQQALGQGPEFLTYFNYEAQPDKSGLPSDRFSAERPEGSISTLTIQRTEQRDSAMYRCASSAGTSGGKTQYFGPGTRLLVL.

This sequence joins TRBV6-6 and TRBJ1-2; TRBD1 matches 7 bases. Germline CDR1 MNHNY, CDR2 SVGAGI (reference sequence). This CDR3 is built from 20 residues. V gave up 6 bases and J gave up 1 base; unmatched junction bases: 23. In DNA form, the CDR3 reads TGTGCCAGCAGCAAGGGTATAGGGGGCACAATCCGCGGAATTAACTATGGCTACACCTTC. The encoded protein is CASSKGIGGTIRGINYGYTF.

In DNA, the CDR3 is TGTGCCAGTAGAGGACTAGCGGGAACCTCCTACGAGCAGTACTTC. This sequence encodes CASRGLAGTSYEQYF. This rearrangement joins TRBV19 to TRBJ2-7, with 12 bases matching TRBD2. The CDR3 loop spans 15 amino acids. Germline V gene lookup returns CDR1 LNHDA and CDR2 SQIVND (reference sequence). V lost 6 bases to trimming and J lost 0 bases; unmatched junction nucleotides: 3.

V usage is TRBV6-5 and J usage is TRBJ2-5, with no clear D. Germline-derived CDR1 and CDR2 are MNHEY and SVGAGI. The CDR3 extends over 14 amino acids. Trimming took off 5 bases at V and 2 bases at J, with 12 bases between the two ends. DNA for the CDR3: TGTGCCAGCAGTCTACAGCCAGGACAAGAGACCCAGTACTTC. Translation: CASSLQPGQETQYF.

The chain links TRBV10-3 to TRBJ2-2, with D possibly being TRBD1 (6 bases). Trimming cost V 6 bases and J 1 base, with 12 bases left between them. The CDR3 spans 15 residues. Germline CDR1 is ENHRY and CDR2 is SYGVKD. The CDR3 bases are TGTGCCATCAGGACCGGGACACTGAACACCGGGGAGCTGTTTTTT. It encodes CAIRTGTLNTGELFF.